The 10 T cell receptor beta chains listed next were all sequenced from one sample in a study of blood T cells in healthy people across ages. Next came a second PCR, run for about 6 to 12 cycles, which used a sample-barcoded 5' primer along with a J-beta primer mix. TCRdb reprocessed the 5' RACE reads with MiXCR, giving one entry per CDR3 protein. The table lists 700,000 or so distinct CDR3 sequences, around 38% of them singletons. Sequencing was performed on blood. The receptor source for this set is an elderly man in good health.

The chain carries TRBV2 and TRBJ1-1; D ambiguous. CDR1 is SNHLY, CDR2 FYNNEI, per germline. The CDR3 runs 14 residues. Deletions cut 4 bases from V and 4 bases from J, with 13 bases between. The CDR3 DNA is TGTGCCAGCAGTGTTACTTTGAGGCCCACTGAAGCTTTCTTT. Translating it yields CASSVTLRPTEAFF.

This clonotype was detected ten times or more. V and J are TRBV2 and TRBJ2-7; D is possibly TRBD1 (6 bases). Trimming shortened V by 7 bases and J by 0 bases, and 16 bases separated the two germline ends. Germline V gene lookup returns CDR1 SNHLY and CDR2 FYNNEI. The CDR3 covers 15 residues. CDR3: CASTPQGHLSYEQYF. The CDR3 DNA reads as TGTGCCAGCACCCCCCAGGGACACCTCTCCTACGAGCAGTACTTC.

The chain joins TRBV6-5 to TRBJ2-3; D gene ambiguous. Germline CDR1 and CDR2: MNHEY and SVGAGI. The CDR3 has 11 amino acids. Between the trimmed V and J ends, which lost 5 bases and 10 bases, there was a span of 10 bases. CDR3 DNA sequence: TGTGCCAGCAGTACTCCGACTGCGCAGTATTTT. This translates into CASSTPTAQYF.

The CDR3 reads CSASPGLAGGFYNEQYF. DNA for the CDR3: TGCAGTGCTAGCCCGGGACTAGCGGGAGGATTTTACAATGAGCAGTACTTC. The chain recombines TRBV20-1 with TRBJ2-1, with 15 nucleotides matching TRBD2. The J call may be in error: the DNA end matches TRBJ2-7 better. The germline CDR1 and CDR2 sequences are DFQATT and SNEGSKA (reference sequence). The CDR3 consists of 17 residues.

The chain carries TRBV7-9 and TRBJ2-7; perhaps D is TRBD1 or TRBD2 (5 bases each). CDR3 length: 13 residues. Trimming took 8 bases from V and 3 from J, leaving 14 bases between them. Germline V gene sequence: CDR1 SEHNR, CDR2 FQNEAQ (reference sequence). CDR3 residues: CASEGTESYEQYF. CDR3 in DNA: TGTGCCAGCGAGGGGACGGAGAGCTACGAGCAGTACTTC. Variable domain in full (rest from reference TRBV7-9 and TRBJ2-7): DTGVSQNPRHKITKRGQNVTFRCDPISEHNRLYWYRQTLGQGPEFLTYFQNEAQLEKSRLLSDRFSAERPKGSFSTLEIQRTEQGDSAMYLCASEGTESYEQYFGPGTRLTVT.

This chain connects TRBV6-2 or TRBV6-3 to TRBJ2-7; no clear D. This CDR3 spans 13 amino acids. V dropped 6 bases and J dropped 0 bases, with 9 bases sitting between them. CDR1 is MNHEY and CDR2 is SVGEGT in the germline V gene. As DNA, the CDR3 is TGTGCCAGCAGGGAGTTTAGCTCCTACGAGCAGTACTTC. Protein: CASREFSSYEQYF.

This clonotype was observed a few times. CDR3 in DNA: TGCAGCGTTGCCCCGACAGGAGATAGGAATCAGCCCCAGCATTTT. Its protein product is CSVAPTGDRNQPQHF. J is TRBJ1-5 and V is TRBV29-1, with TRBD1 as a possible D gene (6 bases). Trimming removed 4 bases from V and 4 bases from J, with 17 bases in between. The CDR3 sequence is 15 residues long. Germline CDR1 is SQVTM and CDR2 is ANQGSEA.

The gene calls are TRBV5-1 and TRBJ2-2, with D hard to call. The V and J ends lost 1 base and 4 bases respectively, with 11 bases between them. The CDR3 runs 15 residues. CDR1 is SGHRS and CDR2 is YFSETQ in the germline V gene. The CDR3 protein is CASSLFSSSTGELFF. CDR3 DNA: TGCGCCAGCAGCTTGTTCTCCTCCAGCACCGGGGAGCTGTTTTTT.

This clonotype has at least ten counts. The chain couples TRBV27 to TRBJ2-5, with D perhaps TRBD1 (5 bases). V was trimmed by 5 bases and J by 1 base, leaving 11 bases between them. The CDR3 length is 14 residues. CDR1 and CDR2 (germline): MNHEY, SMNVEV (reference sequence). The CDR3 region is CASSRSQGQETQYF. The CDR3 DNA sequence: TGTGCCAGCAGTCGCTCCCAGGGCCAAGAGACCCAGTACTTC.

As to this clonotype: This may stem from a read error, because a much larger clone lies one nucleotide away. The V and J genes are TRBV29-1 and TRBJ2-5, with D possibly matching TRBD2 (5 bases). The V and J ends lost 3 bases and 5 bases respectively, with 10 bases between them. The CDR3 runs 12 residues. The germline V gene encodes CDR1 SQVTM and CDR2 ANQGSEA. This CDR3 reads CSVDRGGETQYF. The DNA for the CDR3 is TGCAGCGTTGACCGGGGTGGCGAGACCCAGTACTTC.